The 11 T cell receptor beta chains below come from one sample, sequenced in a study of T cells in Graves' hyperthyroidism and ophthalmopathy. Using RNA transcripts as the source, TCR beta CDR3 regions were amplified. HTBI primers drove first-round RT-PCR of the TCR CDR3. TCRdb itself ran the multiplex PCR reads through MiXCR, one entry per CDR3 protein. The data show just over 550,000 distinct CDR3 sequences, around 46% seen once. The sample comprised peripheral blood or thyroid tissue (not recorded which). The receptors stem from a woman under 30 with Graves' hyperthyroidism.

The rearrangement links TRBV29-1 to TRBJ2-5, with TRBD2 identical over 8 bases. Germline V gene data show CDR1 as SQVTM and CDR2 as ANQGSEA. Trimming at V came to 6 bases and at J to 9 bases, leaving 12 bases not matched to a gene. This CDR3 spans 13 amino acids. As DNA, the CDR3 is TGCAGCGTCGGGGGGGGCGCGAGGCAGCCCCAGTACTTC. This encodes CSVGGGARQPQYF.

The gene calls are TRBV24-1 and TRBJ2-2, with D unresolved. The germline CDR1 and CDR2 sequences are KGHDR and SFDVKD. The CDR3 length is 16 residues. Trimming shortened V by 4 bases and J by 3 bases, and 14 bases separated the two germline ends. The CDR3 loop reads CATSEGSYGYTGELFF. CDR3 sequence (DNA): TGTGCCACCAGTGAGGGGTCGTATGGCTACACCGGGGAGCTGTTTTTT.

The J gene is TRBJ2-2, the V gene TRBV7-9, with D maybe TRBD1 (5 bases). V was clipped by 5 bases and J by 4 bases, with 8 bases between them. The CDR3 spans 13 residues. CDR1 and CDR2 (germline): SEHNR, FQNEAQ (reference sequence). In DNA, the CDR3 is TGTGCCAGCAGCGGGGCAGGCACCGGGGAGCTGTTTTTT. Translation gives CASSGAGTGELFF.

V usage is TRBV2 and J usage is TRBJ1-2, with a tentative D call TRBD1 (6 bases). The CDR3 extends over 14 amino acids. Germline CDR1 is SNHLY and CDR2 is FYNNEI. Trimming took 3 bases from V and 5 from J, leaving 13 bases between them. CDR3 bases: TGTGCCAGCAGTGATCGTCGGACAGCATATGGCTACACCTTC. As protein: CASSDRRTAYGYTF.

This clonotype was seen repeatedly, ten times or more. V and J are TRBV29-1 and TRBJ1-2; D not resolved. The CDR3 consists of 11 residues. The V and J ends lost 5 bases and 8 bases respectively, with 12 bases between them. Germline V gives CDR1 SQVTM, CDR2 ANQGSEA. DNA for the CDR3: TGCAGCGTTCGGCAGGCGGTCGGCTACACCTTC. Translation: CSVRQAVGYTF.

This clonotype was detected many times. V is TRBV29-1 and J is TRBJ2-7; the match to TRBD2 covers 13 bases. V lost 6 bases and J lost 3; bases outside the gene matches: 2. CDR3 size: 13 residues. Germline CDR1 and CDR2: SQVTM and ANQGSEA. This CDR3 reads CSVGLAGVYEQYF. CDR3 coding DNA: TGCAGCGTAGGACTAGCGGGAGTCTACGAGCAGTACTTC.

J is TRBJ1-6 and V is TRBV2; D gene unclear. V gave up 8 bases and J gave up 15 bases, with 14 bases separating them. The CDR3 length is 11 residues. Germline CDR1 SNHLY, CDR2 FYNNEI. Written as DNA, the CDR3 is TGTGCCAGCGCGGAGGCGTTGGGCCTCCACTTT. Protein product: CASAEALGLHF.

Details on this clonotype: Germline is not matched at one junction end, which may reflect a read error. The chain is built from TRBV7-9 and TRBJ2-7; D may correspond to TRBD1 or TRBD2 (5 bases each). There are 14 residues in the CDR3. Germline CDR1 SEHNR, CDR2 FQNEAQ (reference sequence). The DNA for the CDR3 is TGTGCCTGCAGCCAGGAGGACATGAGCTACGAGCAGTACTTC. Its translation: CACSQEDMSYEQYF.

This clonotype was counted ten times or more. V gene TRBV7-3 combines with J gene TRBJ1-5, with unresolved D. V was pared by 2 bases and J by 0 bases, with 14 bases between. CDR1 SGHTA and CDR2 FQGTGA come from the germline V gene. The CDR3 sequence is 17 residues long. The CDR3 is CASSLGHRFYSNQPQHF. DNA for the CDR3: TGTGCCAGCAGCTTAGGCCACCGGTTCTATAGCAATCAGCCCCAGCATTTT.

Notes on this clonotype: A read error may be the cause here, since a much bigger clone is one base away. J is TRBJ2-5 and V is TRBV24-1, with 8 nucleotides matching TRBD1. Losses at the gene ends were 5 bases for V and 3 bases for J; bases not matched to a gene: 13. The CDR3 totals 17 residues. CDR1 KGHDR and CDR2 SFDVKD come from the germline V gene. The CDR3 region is CATSAPGAGGFKETQYF. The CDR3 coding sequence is TGTGCCACCAGTGCCCCGGGGGCAGGGGGCTTTAAAGAGACCCAGTACTTC.

CDR3 loop: CASSLLGKETQYF. The DNA of the CDR3 is TGTGCCAGCAGTTTACTTGGGAAGGAGACCCAGTACTTC. V usage is TRBV7-2 and J usage is TRBJ2-5, with unresolved D. Germline V gene sequence: CDR1 SGHTA, CDR2 FQGNSA. Trimming cost V 6 bases and J 5 bases, with 13 bases left between them. The CDR3 is made up of 13 amino acids.